This is a list of T cell receptor beta chains from one sample in a study of CD8+ T cells in alopecia areata. Data came from immunoSEQ multiplex PCR; TCRdb stores just in-frame clones and leaves some out. The sample has 100,000 to 120,000 clones; roughly 64% are singletons. The sample taken for sequencing was CD8+ T cells sorted from blood. The origin of the receptors is a human donor in good health. The CDR3 runs from the conserved cysteine through the conserved F or W. A D gene is named only where the DNA matches it firmly. Expanded clones get a size class; other rows say once, few or many, or leave the size out.

cdr3_aa cdr3_nt d_call v_call clone_size j_call
CASSQDRTGAYEQYF TGCGCCAGCAGCCAAGATCGGACAGGGGCCTACGAGCAGTACTTC TRBD1 TRBV4-3 NA TRBJ2-7
CASSSRDPAYNEQFF TGTGCCAGTAGTTCCCGGGACCCCGCCTACAATGAGCAGTTCTTC NA TRBV19 once TRBJ2-1
CASSSSGEQYF TGTGCCAGCAGCTCCTCAGGCGAGCAGTACTTC NA TRBV7-6 NA TRBJ2-7
CASSGGLALPGELFF TGTGCCAGCAGTGGGGGACTAGCTCTCCCCGGGGAGCTGTTTTTT TRBD2 TRBV6-5 NA TRBJ2-2
CAWSVPWGWNIQYF TGTGCCTGGAGTGTACCGTGGGGGTGGAACATTCAGTACTTC NA TRBV30 NA TRBJ2-4
CASSESFSSPLHF TGCGCCAGCAGTGAGTCGTTTAGTTCACCCCTCCACTTT NA TRBV10-2 few TRBJ1-6
CASSRSAGVSTEAFF TGCGCCAGCAGCCGAAGTGCAGGGGTTAGCACTGAAGCTTTCTTT NA TRBV5-1 NA TRBJ1-1
CSVEDQGRGLETQYF TGCAGCGTTGAAGATCAGGGAAGGGGGTTGGAGACCCAGTACTTC NA TRBV29-1 NA TRBJ2-5
CASSILNGSPLHF TGTGCCAGCAGTATCCTTAATGGTTCACCCCTCCACTTT NA TRBV6-5 NA TRBJ1-6
CASSLLHALGSYNEQFF TGTGCCAGCAGTTTATTACATGCCCTAGGCTCCTACAATGAGCAGTTCTTC NA TRBV27 NA TRBJ2-1
CSVPTGVYTDTQYF TGCAGCGTCCCGACAGGGGTCTACACAGATACGCAGTATTTT TRBD1 TRBV29-1 NA TRBJ2-3
CSVESWAGEQYF TGCAGCGTTGAATCTTGGGCGGGGGAGCAGTACTTC NA TRBV29-1 NA TRBJ2-7
CASSQDPGTGYEQYF TGCGCCAGCAGCCAAGATCCAGGGACAGGGTACGAGCAGTACTTC TRBD1 TRBV4-1 few TRBJ2-7
CASSGDYRGLAKNIQYF TGTGCCAGCAGTGGGGATTATCGTGGATTAGCCAAAAACATTCAGTACTTC NA TRBV2 NA TRBJ2-4
CASGTGQGSETQYF TGCGCCAGCGGCACGGGACAGGGATCAGAGACCCAGTACTTC TRBD1 TRBV5-1 NA TRBJ2-5
CSVVGKDEQFF TGCAGCGTTGTCGGTAAGGATGAGCAGTTCTTC NA TRBV29-1 NA TRBJ2-1
CASSPGTSWPGELFF TGCGCCAGCAGTCCCGGGACTAGCTGGCCCGGGGAGCTGTTTTTT TRBD2 TRBV10-2 NA TRBJ2-2
CASSSFERGATDTQYF TGTGCCAGCAGCTCCTTCGAGCGGGGGGCCACAGATACGCAGTATTTT TRBD2 TRBV13 NA TRBJ2-3
CASSEGPGTATGELFF TGTGCCAGCAGTGAAGGCCCTGGGACGGCCACCGGGGAGCTGTTTTTT NA TRBV6-1 once TRBJ2-2
CASSLLGDGSYEQYF TGCGCCAGCAGCCTCCTAGGGGACGGCTCCTACGAGCAGTACTTC NA TRBV4-1 NA TRBJ2-7